This TCR beta chain was retrieved from a study of blood T cell repertoires in COVID-19 (dated by TCRdb to the early 2020s). About the study as a whole: Samples from collaborators originated in the United States, Italy and Spain and spanned both the acute and convalescent phases of COVID-19. Deeply sampled blood TCRbeta repertoires from subjects exposed to, actively infected with, or recovered from COVID-19 were included in the dataset. Nearly every sample came with metadata listing a de-identified subject ID, COVID-19 status, age in years and sex. The material from the prospective study consisted of cDNA or gDNA derived from T cells, B-cell-depleted T cells, or PBMCs. A freely available public database, intended as a resource for researchers studying the immune response to SARS-CoV-2, is where the repertoires were released. Where available, HLA class I and class II types were taken from metadata supplied by the sample provider and were not determined by assay-based typing. Samples were obtained from the ongoing ImmuneRACE study (first 160 participants) and from 1,254 subjects provided by 6 global collaborators.

Collaborating institutions collected whole blood in K2EDTA tubes following their own protocols. For TCRbeta analysis, collaborators shipped samples in one of three forms: frozen whole blood, isolated PBMCs, or DNA extracted from either of those sample types. The research as a whole found: Clinical and demographic metadata were provided uncurated, with the amount varying by source and participant.

V gives up 4 bases and J gives up 0 bases, and the segment between their germline ends measures 20 bases. The germline V gene (reference sequence) specifies SGHKS as CDR1 and YYEKEE as CDR2. Including the terminal cysteine and phenylalanine, the CDR3 comprises 17 residues. Solely the CDR3 DNA is kept, with 51 bases framed from the first base. As concerns this clone: What this receptor recognizes is not known. Per-base quality was not reported, and no clone a single base away is much larger than it.

The immunoSEQ Assay, a bias-controlled multiplex PCR, was used to amplify TCRbeta CDR3 regions from genomic DNA. In the original analysis: The number of nucleated cells in each sample was estimated by amplification of reference gene primers within the assay. Sequence reads were collapsed and filtered to measure the absolute abundance of every unique TCRbeta CDR3 rearrangement. Productive Simpson clonality was computed per sample as the square root of Simpson's diversity index over productive rearrangements. In TCRdb, the immuneACCESS table is reduced to in-frame sequences with V and J assigned. These tables do not hold every clone; where another copy was compared, an unresolved V gene accounts for under half, and the others remain unexplained. V, J and clone size derive from that table, while D and trimming were established from the DNA sequence. The sample contains hundreds of thousands of clones, around 85% of them found a single time. 0.72% of the sample goes to the ten largest clones.

The chain uses TRBV5-5 and TRBJ2-7; TRBD2 is perhaps the D gene, given 7 matching bases. The sequencing sample was made of peripheral blood. This TCR was recovered from a man aged 40-49 years with acute or convalescent COVID-19. The bases read TGTGCCAGCAGCCCGGCCGGGGGGCAGCACCTCTCCTACGAGCAGTACTTC. Its protein product is CASSPAGGQHLSYEQYF.